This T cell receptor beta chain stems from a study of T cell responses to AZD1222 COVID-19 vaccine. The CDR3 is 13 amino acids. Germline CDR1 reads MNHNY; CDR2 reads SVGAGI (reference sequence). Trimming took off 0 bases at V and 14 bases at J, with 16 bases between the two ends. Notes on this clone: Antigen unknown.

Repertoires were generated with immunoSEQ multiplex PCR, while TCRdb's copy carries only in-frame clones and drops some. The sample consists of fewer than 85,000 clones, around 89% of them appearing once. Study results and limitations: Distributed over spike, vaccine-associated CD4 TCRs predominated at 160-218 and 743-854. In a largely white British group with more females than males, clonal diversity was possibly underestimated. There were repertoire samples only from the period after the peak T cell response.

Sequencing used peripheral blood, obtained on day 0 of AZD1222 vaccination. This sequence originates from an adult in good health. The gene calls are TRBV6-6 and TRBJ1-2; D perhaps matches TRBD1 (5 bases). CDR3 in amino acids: CASSYSGPGGHTF. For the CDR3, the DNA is TGTGCCAGCAGTTACTCGGGGCCGGGGGGTCATACCTTC.